This TCR beta chain stems from a study of T cell responses to AZD1222 COVID-19 vaccine. Study at large: Second-dose intervals near 4 or 12 weeks were combined.

Libraries were prepared by immunoSEQ multiplex PCR; TCRdb keeps only in-frame clonotypes and omits some of them. The table shows some 120,000 clones, with 70% to 90% occurring only once. Whole-study findings and limits: Baseline seropositives among AZD1222 recipients totaled only five or six. In a largely white British group with more females than males, clonal diversity was possibly underestimated.

Germline CDR1 and CDR2: MRHNA and SNTAGT. This CDR3 has 20 residues. Trimming took 5 bases from V and 3 from J; bases not matched to a gene: 15. In regard to this clone: Its target is not known.

The V gene is TRBV6-4, the J gene TRBJ2-3, with 15 bases that match TRBD2. The source of this sequence is an adult in good health. Sample: peripheral blood, taken on day 0 of AZD1222 vaccination. CDR3 loop: CASSPLPGLAGGSWTDTQYF. The CDR3 bases are TGTGCCAGCAGTCCTTTACCGGGACTAGCGGGGGGATCATGGACAGATACGCAGTATTTT.